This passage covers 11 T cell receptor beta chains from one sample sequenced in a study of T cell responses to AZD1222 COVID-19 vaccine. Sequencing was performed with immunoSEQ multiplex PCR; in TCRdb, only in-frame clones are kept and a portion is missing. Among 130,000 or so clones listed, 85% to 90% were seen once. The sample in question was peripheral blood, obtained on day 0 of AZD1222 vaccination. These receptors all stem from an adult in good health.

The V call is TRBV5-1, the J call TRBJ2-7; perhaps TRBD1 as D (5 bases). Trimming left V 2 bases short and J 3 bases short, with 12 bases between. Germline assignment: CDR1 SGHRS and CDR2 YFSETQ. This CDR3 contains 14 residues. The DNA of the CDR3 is TGCGCCAGCAGCTTCACAGGCGAGAGCTACGAGCAGTACTTC. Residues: CASSFTGESYEQYF.

The CDR3 reads CASTLSGTGGHQYF. In nucleotides, the CDR3 is TGTGCCAGCACTCTCTCGGGGACAGGGGGTCATCAGTACTTC. The genes are TRBV9 and TRBJ2-7, with TRBD1 identical over 11 bases. Germline V gives CDR1 SGDLS, CDR2 YYNGEE. Unmatched junction bases numbered 12, after V lost 6 bases and J lost 10 bases. The CDR3 loop spans 14 amino acids.

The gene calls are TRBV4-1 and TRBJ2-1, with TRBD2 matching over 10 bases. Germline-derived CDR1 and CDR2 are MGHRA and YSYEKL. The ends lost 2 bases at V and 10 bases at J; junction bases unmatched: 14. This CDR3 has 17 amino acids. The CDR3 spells CASSQTSSGSVWGEQFF. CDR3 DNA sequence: TGCGCCAGCAGCCAAACGTCTAGCGGGAGCGTTTGGGGGGAGCAGTTCTTC.

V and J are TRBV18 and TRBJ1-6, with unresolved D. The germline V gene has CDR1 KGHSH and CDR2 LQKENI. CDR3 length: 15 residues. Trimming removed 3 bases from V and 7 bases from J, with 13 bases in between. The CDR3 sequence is CASSPSSLGNSPLHF. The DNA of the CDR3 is TGTGCCAGCTCACCTTCCAGCCTCGGGAATTCACCCCTCCACTTT.

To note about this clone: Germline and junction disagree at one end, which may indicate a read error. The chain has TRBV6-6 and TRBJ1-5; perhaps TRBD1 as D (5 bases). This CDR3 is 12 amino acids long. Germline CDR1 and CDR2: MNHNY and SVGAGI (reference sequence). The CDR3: CASSYQQGELIF. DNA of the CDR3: TGTGCCAGCAGTTACCAGCAGGGCGAACTCATTTTT.

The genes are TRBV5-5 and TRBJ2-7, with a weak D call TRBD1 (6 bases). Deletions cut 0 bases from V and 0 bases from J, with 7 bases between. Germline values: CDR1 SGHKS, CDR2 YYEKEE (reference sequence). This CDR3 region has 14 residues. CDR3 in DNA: TGTGCCAGCAGCTTGGAGGACAGCTCCTACGAGCAGTACTTC. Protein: CASSLEDSSYEQYF.

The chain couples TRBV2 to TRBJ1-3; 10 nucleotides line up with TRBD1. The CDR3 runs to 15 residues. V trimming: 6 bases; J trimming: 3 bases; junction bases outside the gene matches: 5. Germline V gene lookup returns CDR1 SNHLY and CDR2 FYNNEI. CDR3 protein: CASSLDRGLGNTIYF. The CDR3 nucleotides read TGTGCCAGCAGCCTCGACAGGGGGCTTGGAAACACCATATATTTT.

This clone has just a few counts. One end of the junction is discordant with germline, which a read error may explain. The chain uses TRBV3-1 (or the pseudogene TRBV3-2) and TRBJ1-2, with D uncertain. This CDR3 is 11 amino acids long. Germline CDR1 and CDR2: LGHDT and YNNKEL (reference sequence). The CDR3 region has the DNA TGTGCCAGCAGCCAAAGCCGGGTCCTCAGCTTC. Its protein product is CASSQSRVLSF.

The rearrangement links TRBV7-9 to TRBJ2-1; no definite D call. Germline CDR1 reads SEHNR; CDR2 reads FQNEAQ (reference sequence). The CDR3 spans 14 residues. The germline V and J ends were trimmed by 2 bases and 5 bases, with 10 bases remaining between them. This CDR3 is CASSLLGLNNEQFF. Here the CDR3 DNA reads TGTGCCAGCAGCTTACTCGGGTTGAACAATGAGCAGTTCTTC.

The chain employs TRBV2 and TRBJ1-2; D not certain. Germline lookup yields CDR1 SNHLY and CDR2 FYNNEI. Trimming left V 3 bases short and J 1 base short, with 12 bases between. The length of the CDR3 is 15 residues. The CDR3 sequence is CASSEGSTRNYGYTF. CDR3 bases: TGTGCCAGCAGTGAGGGCAGCACCCGTAACTATGGCTACACCTTC.

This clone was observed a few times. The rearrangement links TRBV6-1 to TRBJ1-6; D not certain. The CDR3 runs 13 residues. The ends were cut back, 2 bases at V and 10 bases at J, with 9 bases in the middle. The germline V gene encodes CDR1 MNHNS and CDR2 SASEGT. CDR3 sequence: CASSETAQSPLHF. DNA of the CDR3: TGTGCCAGCAGTGAAACAGCCCAATCACCCCTCCACTTT.